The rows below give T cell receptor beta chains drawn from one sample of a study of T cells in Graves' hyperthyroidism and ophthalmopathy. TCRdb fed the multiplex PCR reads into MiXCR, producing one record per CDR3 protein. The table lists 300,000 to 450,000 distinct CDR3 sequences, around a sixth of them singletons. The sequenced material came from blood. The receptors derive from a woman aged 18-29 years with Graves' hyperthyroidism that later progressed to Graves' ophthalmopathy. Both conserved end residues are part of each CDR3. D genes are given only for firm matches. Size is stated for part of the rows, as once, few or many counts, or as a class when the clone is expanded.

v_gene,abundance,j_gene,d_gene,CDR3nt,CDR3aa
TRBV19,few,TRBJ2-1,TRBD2,TGTGCCAGTAGTAGTGGCGGGAGGGCCATCGGGTACAATGAGCAGTTCTTC,CASSSGGRAIGYNEQFF
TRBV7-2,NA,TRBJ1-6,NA,TGTGCCAGCAGCTTAGATGGGGGCCCGAGTTCACCCCTCCACTTT,CASSLDGGPSSPLHF
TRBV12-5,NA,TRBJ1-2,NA,TGTGCTAGTGGTCCACCCTATGGCTACACCTTC,CASGPPYGYTF
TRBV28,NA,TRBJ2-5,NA,TGTGCCAGCGGGCCTCCACCGGGTGGGGGAGAGACCCAGTACTTC,CASGPPPGGGETQYF
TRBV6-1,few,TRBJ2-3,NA,TGTGCCAGCAGTGTGGTGGAAAGGCAGTATTTT,CASSVVERQYF
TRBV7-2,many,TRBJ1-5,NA,TGTGCCAGCAGCCGCCAGTTGGGTAGCAATCAGCCCCAGCATTTT,CASSRQLGSNQPQHF
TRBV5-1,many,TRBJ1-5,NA,TGCGCCAGCAGCTACAGGGGCAATCAGCCCCAGCATTTT,CASSYRGNQPQHF
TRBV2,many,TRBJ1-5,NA,TGTGCCAGCAGGGGCGGCAATCAGCCCCAGCATTTT,CASRGGNQPQHF
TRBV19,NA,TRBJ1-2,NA,TGTGCCAGTAGTTTCGCGATAGTCACCTGGCACACCTTC,CASSFAIVTWHTF
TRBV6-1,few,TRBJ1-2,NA,TGTGCCAGCAGTGAAGCGACCGGGTCCACACTGAATTATGGCTACACCTTC,CASSEATGSTLNYGYTF
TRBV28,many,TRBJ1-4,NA,TGTGCCAGCAGTTTATCAGGGGTCGGGGAAAAACTGTTTTTT,CASSLSGVGEKLFF
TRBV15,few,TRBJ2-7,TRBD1,TGTGCCACCAGCAGGAACCCGGGACAGGGATTGTACGAGCAGTACTTC,CATSRNPGQGLYEQYF
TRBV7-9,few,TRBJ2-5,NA,TGTGCCAGCAGCTTAGCCGTGGGGGTAGAGACCCAGTACTTC,CASSLAVGVETQYF
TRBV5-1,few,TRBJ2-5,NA,TGCGCCAGCAGCCGGCGGGCTTCACCCGGGGAAGAGACCCAGTACTTC,CASSRRASPGEETQYF
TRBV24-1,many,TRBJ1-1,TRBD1,TGTGCCACCAGTGATTCGGGACAGGGGAGGACTGAAGCTTTCTTT,CATSDSGQGRTEAFF
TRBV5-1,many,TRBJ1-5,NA,TGCGCCAGCAGCTTGGCGGGGTCGGGCAATCAGCCCCAGCATTTT,CASSLAGSGNQPQHF
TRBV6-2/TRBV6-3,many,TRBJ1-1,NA,TGTGCCAGCAGTTACCGGGCGGACACTGAAGCTTTCTTT,CASSYRADTEAFF
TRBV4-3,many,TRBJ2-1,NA,TGCGCCAGCAGCCAAGACTCGGGGTCACACAATGAGCAGTTCTTC,CASSQDSGSHNEQFF
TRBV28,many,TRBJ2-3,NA,TGTGCCAGCAGTTTATATTCCAGAAGCACAGATACGCAGTATTTT,CASSLYSRSTDTQYF
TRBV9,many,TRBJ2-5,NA,TGTGCCAGCAGCCTAGCTCTTGGCAGGGGAGAGACCCAGTACTTC,CASSLALGRGETQYF
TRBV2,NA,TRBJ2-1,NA,TGTGCCAGCAGTGATTGGTTAGGTTCGCATGAGCAGTTCTTC,CASSDWLGSHEQFF
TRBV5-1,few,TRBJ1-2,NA,TGCGCCAGCAGCTTGGAGGACAGCTATGGCTACACCTTC,CASSLEDSYGYTF
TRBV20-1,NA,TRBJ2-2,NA,TGCAGTGCTAAAGGGCGAGCGGGTGACAACACCGGGGAGCTGTTTTTT,CSAKGRAGDNTGELFF
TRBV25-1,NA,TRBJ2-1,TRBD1,TGTGCCAGCAGTGAACAGGGAACCGGGACAGGGGCTTACAATGAGCAGTTCTTC,CASSEQGTGTGAYNEQFF
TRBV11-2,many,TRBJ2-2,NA,TGTGCCAGCAACTGGTACACCGGGGAGCTGTTTTTT,CASNWYTGELFF
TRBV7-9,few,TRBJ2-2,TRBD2,TGTGCCAGCAGCTTTATACTAGCGGGAGACACCGGGGAGCTGTTTTTT,CASSFILAGDTGELFF
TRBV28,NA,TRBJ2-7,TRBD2,TGTGCCAGCAGTTTGGGCCTAGCGGGAATAACCTACGAGCAGTACTTC,CASSLGLAGITYEQYF
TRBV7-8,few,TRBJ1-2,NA,TGTGCCAGCAGCTTATCCCCCACCGTATACTATGGCTACACCTTC,CASSLSPTVYYGYTF
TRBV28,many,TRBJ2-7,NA,TGTGCCAGCAGTTCGTACTACGAGCAGTACTTC,CASSSYYEQYF
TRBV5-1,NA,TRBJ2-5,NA,TGCGCCAGCAGCTTGGAGGGGGCGGGAGAAGAGACCCAGTACTTC,CASSLEGAGEETQYF
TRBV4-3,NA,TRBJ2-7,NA,TGCGCCAGCAGCCGCGGACAATTCGACGAGCAGTACTTC,CASSRGQFDEQYF
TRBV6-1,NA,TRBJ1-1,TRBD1,TGTGCCAGCAGCCACAAAAACCTAATTTCAGGGGGCACTGAAGCTTTCTTT,CASSHKNLISGGTEAFF
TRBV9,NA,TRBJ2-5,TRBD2,TGTGCCAGCAGCCCCCAAGCGGGAGTAGGCGAGACCCAGTACTTC,CASSPQAGVGETQYF
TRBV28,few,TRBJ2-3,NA,TGTGCCGGCAGTCCCGGGGCCCTAGATACGCAGTATTTT,CAGSPGALDTQYF
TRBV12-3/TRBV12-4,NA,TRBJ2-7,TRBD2,TGTGCCAGCAGTTTCCGAGCGGGAGGGGACGAGCAGTACTTC,CASSFRAGGDEQYF
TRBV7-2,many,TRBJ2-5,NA,TGTGCCAGCAGCTTAGCGGGAGTCAACTTAGAGACCCAGTACTTC,CASSLAGVNLETQYF
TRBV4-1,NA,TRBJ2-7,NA,TGCGCCAGCAGCCGAGGACGGGCCCCTGGGGACGAGCAGTACTTC,CASSRGRAPGDEQYF
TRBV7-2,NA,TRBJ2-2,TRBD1,TGTGCCAGCAGCCAGGGACAGGGGCCCGGGGAGCTGTTTTTT,CASSQGQGPGELFF
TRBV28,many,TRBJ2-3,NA,TGTGCCAGCAGTTTATCTAGGGGGGATACGCAGTATTTT,CASSLSRGDTQYF
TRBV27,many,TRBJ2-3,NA,TGTGCCAGCAGTTTATTAGGGGGGGGAGATACGCAGTATTTT,CASSLLGGGDTQYF
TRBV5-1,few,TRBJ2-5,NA,TGCGCGTCACACAGGGACCTCCAAGAGACCCAGTACTTC,CASHRDLQETQYF
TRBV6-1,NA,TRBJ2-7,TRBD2,TGTGCCAGCAGTGAACTGGGCGGGAGTGTCAACGAGCAGTACTTC,CASSELGGSVNEQYF
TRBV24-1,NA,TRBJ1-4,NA,TGTGCCACCAGTCCTGGACGGAGATCTAATGAAAAACTGTTTTTT,CATSPGRRSNEKLFF
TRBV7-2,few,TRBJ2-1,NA,TGTGCCAGCAGCTTAGGGGGGCCGGGAGAGCAGTTCTTC,CASSLGGPGEQFF
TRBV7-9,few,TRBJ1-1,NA,TGTGCCAGCAGCCCCGGGGGGGGGTGGGACACTGAAGCTTTCTTT,CASSPGGGWDTEAFF
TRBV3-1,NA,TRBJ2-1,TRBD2,TGTGCCAGCAGTCCACTAGCGGGATCTAATGAGCAGTTCTTC,CASSPLAGSNEQFF
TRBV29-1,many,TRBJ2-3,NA,TGCAGCGTTGATGAGTTCACAGATACGCAGTATTTT,CSVDEFTDTQYF
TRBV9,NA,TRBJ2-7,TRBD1,TGTGCCAGCAGCCCGACAGGGTACCTAAACTACGAGCAGTACTTC,CASSPTGYLNYEQYF
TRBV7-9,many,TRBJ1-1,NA,TGTGCCAGCAGCTTAGGATCAGGGAACACTGAAGCTTTCTTT,CASSLGSGNTEAFF
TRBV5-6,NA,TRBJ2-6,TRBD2,TGTGCCAGCAGCTTAACCGGGAGGGTGTCTGGGGCCAACGTCCTGACTTTC,CASSLTGRVSGANVLTF